The present T cell receptor (beta chain) was sequenced within a study of beta chain features in type 1 diabetes. About the study: The study found patients and healthy donors alike in age, gender and cell yields. The study, taken as a whole, reports: Patients with Type 1 diabetes showed moderately but significantly shorter TCRB CDR3s in all four CD4+ subsets.

The sequenced template was cDNA made from the entire isolated RNA. Generated by immunoSEQ multiplex PCR, the TCRdb table keeps only in-frame clones and is missing some. The sample has over 700,000 clones, roughly 16% seen once. The CDR3 loop spans 13 amino acids. V lost 1 base and J 8 bases, leaving 11 bases between the germline ends. Per the germline V gene, CDR1 is MGHDK and CDR2 is SYGVNS. Staining for CD45RO/CCR7/CD25/CD127/CD95/CD27 allowed sorting of CD4+ naive, central memory, regulatory and stem cell-like memory cells. This clone occurred a few times. Its specificity is unknown. The rearrangement links TRBV25-1 to TRBJ1-1, with D unclear. The sequenced sample consisted of naive CD4+ T cells from blood. The receptor's source is a woman between 18 and 29 years old in good health. In nucleotides, the CDR3 is TGTGCCAGCAGTGAATCTTGGTTAGGGGAAGCTTTCTTT. This codes for CASSESWLGEAFF.